Each of the 20 T cell receptor beta chains below was sequenced from the same sample in a study of control samples from healthy donors and cancer patients. Clones were sequenced by immunoSEQ multiplex PCR, and TCRdb holds only the in-frame ones, with some missing. Of around 100,000 clones listed, just over 90% are singletons. Sequenced input: blood. These TCRs come from a woman between 18 and 29 years old in good health.

The chain recombines TRBV6-6 with TRBJ1-3, with 9 bases that match TRBD1. Per the germline V gene, CDR1 is MNHNY and CDR2 is SVGAGI (reference sequence). V was pared by 5 bases and J by 9 bases, with 20 bases of the junction left unmatched. This CDR3 contains 18 residues. The CDR3 region is CASSRLYMGTGTEGTIYF. The CDR3 DNA reads TGTGCCAGCAGTCGACTTTATATGGGGACAGGGACCGAGGGCACCATATATTTT.

This clone occurred a few times. The chain joins TRBV19 to TRBJ1-4, with D perhaps TRBD1 (6 bases). Looked up from germline, CDR1 is LNHDA and CDR2 is SQIVND (reference sequence). This CDR3 is 14 amino acids long. CDR3 sequence: CQPNGGGPDEKLFF. CDR3 DNA: TGTCAACCAAACGGCGGGGGGCCGGATGAAAAACTGTTTTTT.

This chain links TRBV5-8 with TRBJ2-7; weak D call: TRBD2 (6 bases). The CDR3 is 15 residues long. Trimming pared 0 bases from V and 1 base from J, leaving 11 bases between. Germline V lookup: CDR1 SGHTS, CDR2 YDEGEE. CDR3 residues: CASSLGDFSSYEQYF. CDR3 nucleotide sequence: TGTGCCAGCAGCTTGGGGGACTTCTCATCCTACGAGCAGTACTTC.

J is TRBJ1-1 and V is TRBV27, with D uncertain. CDR1 is MNHEY, CDR2 SMNVEV, per germline (reference sequence). V was shortened by 2 bases and J by 1 base, with 8 bases between the two germline ends. The CDR3 is 14 residues long. CDR3 in DNA: TGTGCCAGCAGTTTAGGGAGGACGAACACTGAAGCTTTCTTT. This codes for CASSLGRTNTEAFF.

The genes are TRBV5-1 and TRBJ2-2; D uncertain. Germline loops: CDR1 SGHRS, CDR2 YFSETQ. Trimming removed 0 bases from V and 6 bases from J, with 12 bases in between. The CDR3 runs 15 residues. The CDR3: CASSLVENPSGELFF. CDR3 coding DNA: TGCGCCAGCAGCTTGGTAGAAAACCCCTCCGGGGAGCTGTTTTTT.

Comment on this clone: Relative to the germline gene, one junction end is altered; a read error may explain this. The CDR3 coding sequence is TGTGTCAGTAGTACCCTTTACAGGGGTCAGCCCCAGCATTTT. It yields the protein CVSSTLYRGQPQHF. The chain carries TRBV19 and TRBJ1-5, with 7 bases identical to TRBD1. The V gene's germline CDR1 is LNHDA and CDR2 SQIVND (reference sequence). This CDR3 spans 14 amino acids.

A single count supports this clone. The chain couples TRBV19 to TRBJ1-3; D is undetermined. Trimming shortened V by 3 bases and J by 2 bases, and 17 bases separated the two germline ends. CDR3 length equals 17 residues. Germline CDR1 LNHDA, CDR2 SQIVND (reference sequence). In DNA, the CDR3 is TGTGCCAGTAGTATTCACCCCATCGGAGGGCCTGGAAACACCATATATTTT. Its translation is CASSIHPIGGPGNTIYF.

The chain is built from TRBV10-1 and TRBJ2-3, with TRBD2 matching 9 bases. V trimming: 2 bases; J trimming: 8 bases; junction bases outside the gene matches: 8. The CDR3 runs 15 residues. Germline CDR1 WNHNN, CDR2 SYGVQD (reference sequence). CDR3 protein: CASSEALAGSATQYF. CDR3 nucleotides: TGCGCCAGCAGTGAGGCGCTAGCGGGATCGGCTACGCAGTATTTT.

The chain combines TRBV6-1 with TRBJ1-5, with D possibly being TRBD1 (5 bases). CDR3 length equals 14 residues. Germline CDR1 MNHNS, CDR2 SASEGT. The V end lost 5 bases, the J end lost 7 bases, and 15 bases lay between the germline ends. The CDR3 reads CASSFRDPKQPQHF. DNA of the CDR3: TGTGCCAGCAGTTTTCGGGACCCGAAACAGCCCCAGCATTTT.

The chain combines TRBV27 with TRBJ1-1, with D possibly being TRBD1 (6 bases). The length of the CDR3 is 15 residues. In germline, CDR1 is MNHEY, CDR2 SMNVEV (reference sequence). Trimming removed 0 bases from V and 10 bases from J, with 18 bases in between. The CDR3 protein is CASSLSGPRQVAAFF. The CDR3 DNA reads TGTGCCAGCAGTTTATCTGGACCTCGACAGGTGGCAGCTTTCTTT.

The genes are TRBV5-4 and TRBJ1-2, with D possibly matching TRBD1 (6 bases). This CDR3 comprises 15 residues. From germline, CDR1 is SGHNT and CDR2 YYREEE (reference sequence). V was pared by 3 bases and J by 4 bases, with 16 bases between. DNA of the CDR3: TGTGCCAGCAGCTCGGGGAGGGGGACTACCTATGGCTACACCTTC. Translated, it gives CASSSGRGTTYGYTF.

The V call is TRBV21-1, the J call TRBJ1-6; the DNA was not compared with TRBD1, the D call given in the table. TRBV21-1 is given as a pseudogene. CDR3 length equals 15 residues. Here the CDR3 DNA reads TGTGCCAGCAGCTTGCAGGGTTACTATAATTCACCCCTCCACTTT. It codes for CASSLQGYYNSPLHF.

The gene calls are TRBV27 and TRBJ1-6; 10 bases align to TRBD1. CDR3 length: 14 residues. Germline loops: CDR1 MNHEY, CDR2 SMNVEV (reference sequence). Losses at the gene ends were 3 bases for V and 12 bases for J; bases not matched to a gene: 5. In nucleotides, the CDR3 is TGTGCCAGCAGTTTCCCCGGACAGGGGGTACCCCTCCACTTT. Protein sequence: CASSFPGQGVPLHF.

The chain employs TRBV5-8 and TRBJ1-6, with D unresolved. V lost 1 base and J lost 11, with 25 bases in between. This CDR3 is 18 amino acids long. Germline V gene sequence: CDR1 SGHTS, CDR2 YDEGEE. CDR3 sequence: CASSLLQARSINFAPLHF. CDR3 nucleotides: TGTGCCAGCAGCTTGTTGCAGGCCCGAAGTATAAACTTCGCACCCCTCCACTTT.

The J gene is TRBJ2-7, the V gene TRBV5-4, with D unclear. The germline CDR1 and CDR2 sequences are SGHNT and YYREEE (reference sequence). The CDR3 has 14 amino acids. Trimming cost V 0 bases and J 6 bases, with 13 bases left between them. The CDR3 region is CASSLGYEGREQYF. Here the CDR3 DNA reads TGTGCCAGCAGCTTGGGGTACGAAGGCCGCGAGCAGTACTTC.

The chain has TRBV10-2 and TRBJ1-5; the D gene is possibly TRBD1 (5 bases). CDR1 and CDR2 from the germline V gene are WSHSY and SAAADI. The CDR3 consists of 13 residues. V lost 6 bases, J lost 7 bases, and 13 bases lay in between. CDR3 region: CASRAAWGQPQHF. The CDR3 DNA reads as TGCGCCAGCAGGGCAGCGTGGGGGCAGCCCCAGCATTTT.

The V call is TRBV11-2, the J call TRBJ2-7; 8 positions match TRBD2. The ends lost 3 bases at V and 1 base at J; junction bases unmatched: 2. Germline V gene data show CDR1 as SGHAT and CDR2 as FQNNGV. The CDR3 is made up of 14 amino acids. CDR3 amino acids: CASSFAGGSYEQYF. The CDR3 DNA sequence: TGTGCCAGCAGCTTTGCGGGGGGTTCCTACGAGCAGTACTTC.

This chain links TRBV5-1 with TRBJ1-4; D possibly corresponds to TRBD1 (5 bases). Trimming removed 0 bases from V and 8 bases from J, with 11 bases in between. The germline V gene has CDR1 SGHRS and CDR2 YFSETQ. The CDR3 is 14 amino acids. CDR3 protein: CASSLAGTQEKLFF. As DNA, the CDR3 is TGCGCCAGCAGCTTGGCGGGGACGCAGGAAAAACTGTTTTTT.

This rearrangement joins TRBV19 to TRBJ2-2, with TRBD2 matching 12 bases. Per germline, CDR1 LNHDA and CDR2 SQIVND (reference sequence). The CDR3 length is 16 residues. The junction had 9 bases not matched to a gene; V was cut back by 6 bases and J by 7 bases. The CDR3 DNA is TGTGCCAGTAGGGAACTAGCGGGGGGTTTTTACGGGGAGCTGTTTTTT. Protein product: CASRELAGGFYGELFF.

The rearrangement links TRBV18 to TRBJ2-1; 8 bases are a match to TRBD2. Germline CDR1 KGHSH, CDR2 LQKENI. This CDR3 contains 17 residues. The V and J ends lost 0 bases and 1 base, in that order; junction bases with no gene match: 5. The CDR3 coding sequence is TGTGCCAGCTCACCACCGGCCCGGGGGGGTTCCTACAATGAGCAGTTCTTC. Translating gives CASSPPARGGSYNEQFF.